A selection of T cell receptor beta chains follows, all from one sample in a study of identical twins. From the 5' RACE reads, TCRdb called clonotypes with MiXCR, one entry per CDR3 protein. This table has some 560,000 distinct CDR3 sequences, 9.6% appearing once. Separately, the same data were catalogued under a study of yellow fever vaccine responses in identical twins.

The source material was PBMCs. The receptors were gathered from a woman aged 18-35 years in good health. Both conserved end residues are part of each CDR3. The order of the fields is J gene, V gene, clone size, CDR3 protein. Expanded clones get a size class; other rows say once, few or many, or leave the size out.

j_gene: TRBJ2-1; v_gene: TRBV5-4; abundance: many; CDR3aa: CASSSRGTGGVFDEQFF
j_gene: TRBJ2-5; v_gene: TRBV7-2; abundance: many; CDR3aa: CASSLGGGTKETQYF
j_gene: TRBJ2-2; v_gene: TRBV7-9; abundance: few; CDR3aa: CASSLAAGPNTGELFF
j_gene: TRBJ2-5; v_gene: TRBV15; abundance: few; CDR3aa: CATSNRGRQETQYF
j_gene: TRBJ2-5; v_gene: TRBV20-1; abundance: .; CDR3aa: CSARGGRSSQETQYF
j_gene: TRBJ1-5; v_gene: TRBV7-8; abundance: .; CDR3aa: CASSLGVQSNQPQHF
j_gene: TRBJ2-2; v_gene: TRBV4-3; abundance: many; CDR3aa: CASSQHPTGRVTGELFF
j_gene: TRBJ2-7; v_gene: TRBV20-1; abundance: many; CDR3aa: CSGAVSGGAYEQYF
j_gene: TRBJ2-1; v_gene: TRBV5-1; abundance: .; CDR3aa: CASSKGTGRNEQFF
j_gene: TRBJ2-7; v_gene: TRBV20-1; abundance: .; CDR3aa: CSARARGGYEQYF
j_gene: TRBJ2-1; v_gene: TRBV11-2; abundance: many; CDR3aa: CASSFTSGSFDEQFF
j_gene: TRBJ2-7; v_gene: TRBV20-1; abundance: few; CDR3aa: CSAREGSGTGSYEQYF
j_gene: TRBJ2-6; v_gene: TRBV6-4; abundance: few; CDR3aa: CASSDSRNSGANVLTF
j_gene: TRBJ2-3; v_gene: TRBV10-3; abundance: .; CDR3aa: CAISEEAGGSTDTQYF
j_gene: TRBJ2-3; v_gene: TRBV5-6; abundance: many; CDR3aa: CASSALLARYRDTQYF
j_gene: TRBJ1-6; v_gene: TRBV7-2; abundance: .; CDR3aa: CASSLQGFNSPLHF
j_gene: TRBJ2-6; v_gene: TRBV29-1; abundance: few; CDR3aa: CSVKGGAGANVLTF
j_gene: TRBJ2-1; v_gene: TRBV5-6; abundance: .; CDR3aa: CASSFIAGGPFGGYNEQFF